This T cell receptor (beta chain) was identified in a study of T cells in Graves' hyperthyroidism and ophthalmopathy. Regarding the study as a whole: Before onset, ophthalmopathy was predicted by the model a median approximately 6.7 months earlier.

The germline gives CDR1 MNHNS, CDR2 SASEGT. V lost 4 bases, J lost 1 base, and 1 base stayed unmatched. The CDR3 runs to 14 residues. This clonotype was seen only a few times. Its antigen is undetermined. Amplification yielded TCR beta CDR3 regions, with RNA transcripts as the source. HTBI primers were used for first-round RT-PCR of the TCR CDR3. MiXCR was run by TCRdb on the multiplex PCR reads, yielding one entry per CDR3 protein. The sample has about 210,000 distinct CDR3 sequences; approximately 20% are singletons. V usage is TRBV6-1 and J usage is TRBJ1-2; 9 bases line up with TRBD1. Sequences were obtained from blood. The receptor's source is a man in his forties with Graves' hyperthyroidism. As DNA, the CDR3 is TGTGCCAGCAGTGGACAGGGGGTTAACTATGGCTACACCTTC. Translating it yields CASSGQGVNYGYTF.